This TCR beta chain came from a study of T cell responses to AZD1222 COVID-19 vaccine. The study's findings and limits: The donor cohort was predominantly white British with a female majority, and clonal diversity may have been underestimated.

Sequencing was performed with immunoSEQ multiplex PCR; in TCRdb, only in-frame clones are kept and a portion is missing. The table shows about 120,000 clones, with about 90% occurring only once. V lost 1 base, J lost 5 bases, and 6 bases lay in between. Germline V CDR1 and CDR2: MNHEY, SVGAGI. This CDR3 region has 14 residues. As to this clone: Its antigen remains unknown.

J is TRBJ1-6 and V is TRBV6-5; D may be TRBD1 (5 bases). This specimen was peripheral blood, taken on day 0 of AZD1222 vaccination. This sequence was found in an adult in good health. CDR3 protein: CASSYWGNNSPLHF. Written as DNA, the CDR3 is TGTGCCAGCAGTTACTGGGGGAATAATTCACCCCTCCACTTT.